Reported below is one T cell receptor beta chain. Its antigen is not known. CDR1 and CDR2 (germline): SGHRS, YFSETQ. The CDR3 totals 14 residues. Trimming pared 0 bases from V and 1 base from J, leaving 4 bases between. The data derive from a study of cytomegalovirus exposure and HLA in healthy donors. At the level of the study: Unique TCRs numbering some 80 million, obtained from HLA-typed donors, made up an early data release. Study-level points and caveats: Later analysis reportedly placed an Asian-associated ancestry cluster below the roughly 680-donor mean in N-insertions. In an earlier analysis, productive rearrangement rates for most beta V segments clustered near 87% or 30%. 16,951 TCR beta sequences were associated with HLA alleles at 0.05 false discovery rate in a later analysis.

Primers: 60 Vbeta forward and 13 Jbeta reverse. Sequencing was performed with immunoSEQ multiplex PCR; in TCRdb, only in-frame clones are kept and a portion is missing. The data contain over 65,000 clones, approximately 81% of them seen just once; the ten biggest clones take up about 2.9%. The chain couples TRBV5-1 to TRBJ1-4, with D uncertain. The source of this sequence is a woman aged 25 to 39 in good health and CMV-seronegative. Sequencing was performed on PBMCs. CDR3 sequence (DNA): TGCGCCAGCAGCTTGGGTAAAACTAATGAAAAACTGTTTTTT. Translated: CASSLGKTNEKLFF.